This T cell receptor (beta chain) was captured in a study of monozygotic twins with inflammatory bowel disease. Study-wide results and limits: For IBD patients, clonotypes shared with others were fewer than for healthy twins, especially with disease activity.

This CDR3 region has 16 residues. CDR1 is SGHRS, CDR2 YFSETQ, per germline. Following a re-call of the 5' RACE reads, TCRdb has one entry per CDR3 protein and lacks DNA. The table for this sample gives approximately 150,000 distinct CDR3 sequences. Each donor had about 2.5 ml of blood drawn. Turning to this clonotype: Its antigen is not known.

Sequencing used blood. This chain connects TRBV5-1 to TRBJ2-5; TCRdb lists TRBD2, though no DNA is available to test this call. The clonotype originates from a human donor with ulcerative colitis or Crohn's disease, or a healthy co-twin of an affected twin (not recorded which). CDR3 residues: CASSPGGLAGQETQYF. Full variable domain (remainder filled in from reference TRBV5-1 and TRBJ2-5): KAGVTQTPRYLIKTRGQQVTLSCSPISGHRSVSWYQQTPGQGLQFLFEYFSETQRNKGNFPGRFSGRQFSNSRSEMNVSTLELGDSALYLCASSPGGLAGQETQYFGPGTRLLVL.